The source of this T cell receptor beta chain is a study of siplizumab effects on memory and regulatory T cells. A word on this clone: Its antigen is not identified.

General observations from the study: With siplizumab, cumulative frequency of CD4+ memory-derived alloreactive sequences dropped significantly.

Germline values: CDR1 SNHLY, CDR2 FYNNEI. This CDR3 comprises 13 residues. The V gene end was trimmed by 9 bases and the J gene end by 0 bases; junction bases not matched to a gene: 3. TCR templates numbering roughly 94,000 were assayed per sample. Produced via immunoSEQ multiplex PCR; TCRdb's table is partial and in-frame only. Of fewer than 20,000 clones in the sample, roughly 49% were seen once. Coculturing was carried out on the mixed lymphocyte reaction cells. It lasted roughly 6 days and was done at 37°C. The sequence came from a human donor in good health; the cells came from an allogeneic mixed lymphocyte reaction. Sequencing was carried out using CFSE-low (dividing) CD4+ T cells sorted from an allogeneic mixed lymphocyte reaction. This chain links TRBV2 with TRBJ2-7; TRBD2 matches 9 bases. CDR3 sequence reads: CARGGLASYEQYF. CDR3 in DNA: TGTGCCAGGGGGGGACTAGCCTCCTACGAGCAGTACTTC.